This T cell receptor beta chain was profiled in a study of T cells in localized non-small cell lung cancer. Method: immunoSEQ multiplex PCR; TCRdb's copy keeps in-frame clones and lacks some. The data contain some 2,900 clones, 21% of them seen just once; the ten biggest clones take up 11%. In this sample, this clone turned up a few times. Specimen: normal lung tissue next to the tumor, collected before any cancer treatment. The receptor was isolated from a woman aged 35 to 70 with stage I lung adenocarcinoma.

CDR3 sequence reads: CASSTGGQGAPGYTF. CDR3 DNA sequence: TGTGCCAGCAGCACAGGGGGCCAGGGGGCGCCTGGCTACACCTTC. The chain has TRBV11-3 and TRBJ1-2; 9 bases agree with TRBD1. The CDR3 is 15 residues long. Per germline, CDR1 SGHNT and CDR2 YENEEA. J was trimmed by 7 bases and V by 5 bases; bases with no gene match: 11.